This TCR beta chain was documented in a study of Ad26.COV2.S vaccination and SARS-CoV-2 variants. Points from the study as a whole: Assessments of TCR breadth and depth may have underestimated the total T cell responses.

Produced via immunoSEQ multiplex PCR; TCRdb's table is partial and in-frame only. Of 400,000 to 450,000 clones listed, 80% to 95% were seen once; the top ten hold roughly an eighth. On this clone itself: Its antigen is undetermined. This same CDR3 is encoded by further DNA sequences in the sample.

Treatment of the sample: approximately 18 received Ad26.COV2.S at low or high dose, single or two shots; five or six received placebo; per-sample allocation not given. Each sample was drawn 63 days after the first injection (of vaccine or placebo). V was trimmed by 6 bases and J by 0 bases, leaving 3 bases between them. CDR1 and CDR2 (germline): MNHEY, SVGAGI. This CDR3 has 12 residues. The rearrangement joins TRBV6-5 to TRBJ1-3; D uncertain. Source: peripheral blood, taken in a trial of Ad26.COV2.S vaccine versus placebo. This clonotype originated in a person aged 18 to 65 who received the Ad26.COV2.S COVID-19 vaccine or a placebo. The CDR3 nucleotides are TGTGCCAGCAGGGGCTCTGGAAACACCATATATTTT. Amino acid sequence: CASRGSGNTIYF.